Presented here are 6 T cell receptor beta chains from one specimen sequenced in a study of radiotherapy plus CTLA-4 blockade in lung cancer. The method was immunoSEQ multiplex PCR; TCRdb's version includes in-frame clones alone and lacks a portion of them. The sample has around 130,000 clones, about nine tenths seen once; the top ten hold over 6%. Sequencing used peripheral blood, obtained from a patient treated with radiotherapy plus ipilimumab. These receptors were collected from a human donor with non-small cell lung cancer that progressed on radiotherapy plus ipilimumab.

This chain links TRBV6-6 with TRBJ2-7; TRBD1 matches at 7 bases. The CDR3 consists of 13 residues. The V segment lost 4 bases and the J segment 4 bases; nucleotides outside the gene matches: 4. In germline, CDR1 is MNHNY, CDR2 SVGAGI (reference sequence). In nucleotides, the CDR3 is TGTGCCAGCAGTTTAGGGGGCCGGTACGAGCAGTACTTC. Translation gives CASSLGGRYEQYF.

The chain combines TRBV7-2 with TRBJ1-1, with 7 bases that match TRBD1. This CDR3 contains 15 residues. Germline trimming cut 2 bases from V and 2 bases from J; bases unmatched to any gene: 5. Germline V CDR1 and CDR2: SGHTA, FQGNSA. The CDR3 coding sequence is TGTGCCAGCAGCTTAAGCGGGACAGCTAACACTGAAGCTTTCTTT. Its protein is CASSLSGTANTEAFF.

The chain uses TRBV7-3 and TRBJ2-1; D not resolved. Germline CDR1 and CDR2: SGHTA and FQGTGA. Trimming took 1 base from V and 6 from J, leaving 7 bases between them. There are 13 residues in the CDR3. The CDR3, as DNA: TGTGCCAGCAGCTTAAGCTCAGGCAATGAGCAGTTCTTC. It is translated as CASSLSSGNEQFF. The full variable domain, in which reference TRBV7-3 and TRBJ2-1 provide the parts outside the CDR3, is GAGVSQTPSNKVTEKGKYVELRCDPISGHTALYWYRQSLGQGPEFLIYFQGTGAADDSGLPNDRFFAVRPEGSVSTLKIQRTERGDSAVYLCASSLSSGNEQFFGPGTRLTVL.

The rearrangement joins TRBV25-1 to TRBJ2-3; no reliable D call. Germline loops: CDR1 MGHDK, CDR2 SYGVNS. CDR3 length: 12 residues. V was clipped by 4 bases and J by 6 bases, with 8 bases between them. The CDR3 nucleotides are TGTGCCAGCAGTGGTTTCGTGGATACGCAGTATTTT. This codes for CASSGFVDTQYF. The whole variable domain, filled in from reference TRBV25-1 and TRBJ2-3, reads EADIYQTPRYLVIGTGKKITLECSQTMGHDKMYWYQQDPGMELHLIHYSYGVNSTEKGDLSSESTVSRIRTEHFPLTLESARPSHTSQYLCASSGFVDTQYFGPGTRLTVL.

This clone appeared a single time. V and J are TRBV2 and TRBJ1-2; D unresolved. From germline, CDR1 is SNHLY and CDR2 FYNNEI. The CDR3 sequence is 14 residues long. V was trimmed by 4 bases and J by 8 bases, leaving 17 bases between them. Here the CDR3 reads CASSGNAEGKGYTF. DNA of the CDR3: TGTGCCAGCAGTGGTAACGCAGAAGGGAAGGGCTACACCTTC.

This chain joins TRBV30 and TRBJ2-1; 7 bases align to TRBD2. The CDR3 spans 16 residues. J was trimmed by 1 base and V by 2 bases; bases with no gene match: 8. Germline V gene sequence: CDR1 GTSNPN, CDR2 SVGIG (reference sequence). The CDR3 region has the DNA TGTGCCTGGAGTCCCGGGCGGGAGCGTTCCTACAATGAGCAGTTCTTC. Residues: CAWSPGRERSYNEQFF.